The clone carrying this T cell receptor beta chain occurred once. No antigen is known for it. The length of the CDR3 is 14 residues. The ends lost 5 bases at V and 6 bases at J; junction bases unmatched: 6. Germline CDR1 and CDR2: MNHEY and SMNVEV (reference sequence). Each sample provided at least 5 micrograms of extracted total RNA. Together with a sample-barcoded 5' primer, a J-beta primer mix was included in a second PCR lasting roughly 7 to 11 cycles. MiXCR, run by TCRdb on the 5' RACE reads, gives a single entry per CDR3 protein. The sample lists fewer than 900,000 distinct CDR3 sequences; roughly 44% were seen once. The data were obtained in a study of blood T cells in healthy people across ages. Whole-study findings and limits: Naive T cell percentage by flow cytometry tracked strongly with beta diversity.

The V gene is TRBV27, the J gene TRBJ2-1; 8 bases align to TRBD1. The sample comprised blood. The clonotype comes from a woman in her fifties or sixties in good health. The DNA for the CDR3 is TGTGCCAGCAGTGACGGACAGGGACCCAATGAGCAGTTCTTC. This encodes CASSDGQGPNEQFF.